This entry lists 17 T cell receptor beta chains sequenced from one sample in a study of beta chain features in type 1 diabetes. Study-wide findings and caveats: Shortening of TCRB CDR3s, moderate but significant, appeared in all four CD4+ subsets of Type 1 diabetes patients.

The isolated RNA, all of it, was reverse transcribed, so expressed TCRB transcripts were what got sequenced. The method was immunoSEQ multiplex PCR; TCRdb's version includes in-frame clones alone and lacks a portion of them. The table includes hundreds of thousands of clones, around an eighth detected once. What these receptors recognize is not known. Sequencing input: naive CD4+ T cells from blood. The receptor set was obtained from a man younger than 35 with type 1 diabetes.

V usage is TRBV9 and J usage is TRBJ2-3; 12 bases line up with TRBD2. V shed 0 bases and J 2 bases; nucleotides not matched to a gene: 1. The CDR3 is 16 residues long. Germline values: CDR1 SGDLS, CDR2 YYNGEE. In DNA form, the CDR3 reads TGTGCCAGCAGCGTAGGACTAGCGGGGGACACAGATACGCAGTATTTT. Its protein is CASSVGLAGDTDTQYF. The whole variable domain, filled in from reference TRBV9 and TRBJ2-3, reads DSGVTQTPKHLITATGQRVTLRCSPRSGDLSVYWYQQSLDQGLQFLIQYYNGEERAKGNILERFSAQQFPDLHSELNLSSLELGDSALYFCASSVGLAGDTDTQYFGPGTRLTVL.

This clone was recorded a few times. The chain is built from TRBV30 and TRBJ1-4; weak D call: TRBD1 (6 bases). V was cut by 8 bases and J by 6 bases, with 16 bases left in between. The CDR3 is 13 residues long. Germline V gene lookup returns CDR1 GTSNPN and CDR2 SVGIG (reference sequence). Here the CDR3 reads CAGYTGGHEKLFF. DNA of the CDR3: TGTGCCGGCTACACCGGGGGGCATGAAAAACTGTTTTTT.

The V and J genes are TRBV13 and TRBJ1-1; tentative D call: TRBD1 (5 bases). Trimming shortened V by 5 bases and J by 5 bases, and 12 bases separated the two germline ends. Per germline, CDR1 PRHDT and CDR2 FYEKMQ (reference sequence). This CDR3 contains 13 residues. This CDR3 reads CASSRYGGTEAFF. CDR3 nucleotides: TGTGCCAGCAGCCGATACGGGGGGACTGAAGCTTTCTTT.

The chain combines TRBV14 with TRBJ2-7; possibly TRBD2 for D (6 bases). CDR1 and CDR2 from the germline V gene are SGHDN and FVKESK. CDR3 length: 12 residues. The V gene lost 3 bases and the J gene lost 7 bases, with 10 bases spanning the gap. CDR3 coding DNA: TGTGCCAGCAGCCAGATTGGGGGGGAGCAGTACTTC. It is translated as CASSQIGGEQYF. Based on the CDR3 plus reference TRBV14 and TRBJ2-7, the full variable domain is EAGVTQFPSHSVIEKGQTVTLRCDPISGHDNLYWYRRVMGKEIKFLLHFVKESKQDESGMPNNRFLAERTGGTYSTLKVQPAELEDSGVYFCASSQIGGEQYFGPGTRLTVT.

The chain is built from TRBV5-6 and TRBJ2-1, with 8 bases fitting TRBD2. The V gene's germline CDR1 is SGHDT and CDR2 YYEEEE. Germline trimming cut 3 bases from V and 1 base from J; bases unmatched to any gene: 6. There are 16 residues in the CDR3. DNA of the CDR3: TGTGCCAGCAGCTCTCGGGTAGCGGGGTCCTACAATGAGCAGTTCTTC. It is translated as CASSSRVAGSYNEQFF.

There are a few counts of this clone. This chain joins TRBV4-1 and TRBJ2-5; 14 nucleotides match TRBD2. Germline V gene sequence: CDR1 MGHRA, CDR2 YSYEKL. V was clipped by 6 bases and J by 5 bases; unmatched bases: 5. The CDR3 loop spans 15 amino acids. CDR3 sequence: CASSRLAGGLETQYF. CDR3 nucleotides: TGCGCCAGCAGTAGACTAGCGGGGGGGCTCGAGACCCAGTACTTC.

As for this clone: Other DNA sequences in the sample encode the same CDR3. The chain carries TRBV29-1 and TRBJ1-1; D might be TRBD1 (5 bases). Germline CDR1 and CDR2: SQVTM and ANQGSEA. The germline V and J ends were trimmed by 2 bases and 5 bases, with 9 bases remaining between them. This CDR3 has 12 amino acids. CDR3 DNA sequence: TGCAGCGTTGAAAGGGGTAATACTGAAGCTTTCTTT. Translating gives CSVERGNTEAFF.

This clone was counted between two and nine times. The junction differs from germline at one of its ends, possibly a read error. This rearrangement joins TRBV6-5 to TRBJ2-7; no clear D. This CDR3 region has 14 residues. Germline V gives CDR1 MNHEY, CDR2 SVGAGI. CDR3 in amino acids: CASSRSLTSDEQYF. As DNA, the CDR3 is TGTGCCAGCAGTCGTAGTTTAACCTCCGACGAGCAGTACTTC.

The chain combines TRBV29-1 with TRBJ1-1; D uncertain. Germline-derived CDR1 and CDR2 are SQVTM and ANQGSEA. The CDR3 contains 13 residues. The V end lost 4 bases, the J end lost 1 base, and 10 bases lay between the germline ends. CDR3 DNA sequence: TGCAGCGTTGTGGCGGGATCGAACACTGAAGCTTTCTTT. Protein sequence: CSVVAGSNTEAFF.

The V call is TRBV5-1, the J call TRBJ2-7; the D is unclear. CDR1 is SGHRS, CDR2 YFSETQ, per germline. The V and J ends lost 0 bases and 2 bases respectively, with 15 bases between them. This CDR3 comprises 16 residues. CDR3 sequence (DNA): TGCGCCAGCAGCTTGGGGGCCGCTGCGGAGACCTACGAGCAGTACTTC. This encodes CASSLGAAAETYEQYF.

The chain links TRBV4-1 to TRBJ2-1; 10 positions match TRBD2. CDR3 length equals 17 residues. Looked up from germline, CDR1 is MGHRA and CDR2 is YSYEKL. J gave up 8 bases and V 4 bases, and 14 bases lay outside the gene matches. The CDR3 coding sequence is TGCGCCAGCAGCCGCTGGACTAGCGGAGACTCGGGGGATGAGCAGTTCTTC. Translation: CASSRWTSGDSGDEQFF.

This clone has only a few counts. The genes are TRBV30 and TRBJ1-1; TRBD1 aligns across 8 bases. Germline CDR1 is GTSNPN and CDR2 is SVGIG (reference sequence). There are 12 residues in the CDR3. V gave up 5 bases and J gave up 1 base; unmatched junction bases: 0. The CDR3 reads CAWGTGNTEAFF. CDR3 nucleotide sequence: TGTGCCTGGGGGACAGGGAACACTGAAGCTTTCTTT.

Only a few counts were recorded for this clone. The same CDR3 can be traced to other DNA sequences in this sample. The chain links TRBV7-9 to TRBJ2-7; D gene ambiguous. The CDR3 runs to 12 residues. Trimming cost V 5 bases and J 7 bases, with 12 bases left between them. Germline CDR1 reads SEHNR; CDR2 reads FQNEAQ (reference sequence). Here the CDR3 DNA reads TGTGCCAGCAGCCCCCGGATGGGAGAGCAGTACTTC. Translating it yields CASSPRMGEQYF.

In this sample, this clone turned up a few times. V usage is TRBV30 and J usage is TRBJ2-1; 8 nucleotides match TRBD1. With V trimmed by 5 bases and J by 2 bases, 8 bases remained unmatched. In germline, CDR1 is GTSNPN, CDR2 SVGIG (reference sequence). The CDR3 contains 15 residues. For the CDR3, the DNA is TGTGCCTGGGGAAACGCAGGGGGCCCCTACAATGAGCAGTTCTTC. It encodes CAWGNAGGPYNEQFF.

This clone was detected a few times. The rearrangement uses TRBV10-2 and TRBJ2-7; 9 bases fit TRBD1. J gave up 0 bases and V 3 bases, and 6 bases lay outside the gene matches. Per germline, CDR1 WSHSY and CDR2 SAAADI. This CDR3 region has 16 residues. CDR3 DNA sequence: TGCGCCAGCAGTGAACCCGCGGGACAGGGCTCCTACGAGCAGTACTTC. It yields the protein CASSEPAGQGSYEQYF.

This clone was detected a few times. The chain is built from TRBV30 and TRBJ2-7; D is tentatively TRBD1 or TRBD2 (5 bases each). This CDR3 contains 16 residues. Trimming took 2 bases from V and 2 from J, leaving 19 bases between them. CDR1 is GTSNPN, CDR2 SVGIG, per germline (reference sequence). The CDR3 DNA follows: TGTGCCTGGAGTCCCCGTGGGGGAATATTTACCTACGAGCAGTACTTC. This codes for CAWSPRGGIFTYEQYF.

As DNA, the CDR3 is TGTGCCAGCAGCCTGCTAGGCATTAACTATGGCTACACCTTC. Encoded protein: CASSLLGINYGYTF. The chain joins TRBV7-2 to TRBJ1-2; the D is unclear. The CDR3 is 14 residues long. V lost 5 bases to trimming and J lost 1 base, with 11 bases between them. CDR1 and CDR2 from the germline V gene are SGHTA and FQGNSA.